This is a list of T cell receptor beta chains from one sample in a study of T cell responses to AZD1222 COVID-19 vaccine. Measured with immunoSEQ multiplex PCR; TCRdb has only the in-frame clones, and not every one. The table includes approximately 110,000 clones, 80% to 85% detected once. The sample in question was peripheral blood, obtained on day 0 of AZD1222 vaccination. The receptors were sampled from an adult in good health. The CDR3 runs from the conserved cysteine through the conserved F or W. A D gene is named only where the DNA matches it firmly. Size is stated for part of the rows, as once, few or many counts, or as a class when the clone is expanded.

d_call	j_call	v_call	clone_size	cdr3_aa	cdr3_nt
NA	TRBJ1-4	TRBV27	NA	CASSLRVGEKLFF	TGTGCCAGCAGTTTGAGGGTCGGCGAAAAACTGTTTTTT
NA	TRBJ2-2	TRBV7-2	NA	CASSPASAGELFF	TGTGCCAGCAGCCCGGCGTCGGCCGGGGAGCTGTTTTTT
NA	TRBJ1-5	TRBV5-4	few	CASSLGGGVGNQPQHF	TGTGCCAGCAGCTTGGGGGGGGGAGTGGGCAATCAGCCCCAGCATTTT
NA	TRBJ2-1	TRBV10-3	NA	CAISQNNEQFF	TGTGCCATCAGTCAGAACAATGAGCAGTTCTTC
TRBD1	TRBJ1-1	TRBV3-1/TRBV3-2	NA	CASSPLGQGSKTEAFF	TGTGCCAGCAGCCCCTTGGGACAGGGAAGTAAAACTGAAGCTTTCTTT
TRBD1	TRBJ1-2	TRBV5-4	NA	CASSFAQGARNYGYTF	TGTGCCAGCAGCTTTGCCCAGGGGGCTCGTAACTATGGCTACACCTTC
NA	TRBJ1-2	TRBV7-8	NA	CASSLVTGAGGYTF	TGTGCCAGCAGCTTAGTTACGGGGGCGGGCGGCTACACCTTC
TRBD2	TRBJ2-1	TRBV5-8	NA	CASSLVSLAGRGNEQFF	TGTGCCAGCAGCTTGGTCTCACTAGCGGGACGAGGCAATGAGCAGTTCTTC
NA	TRBJ2-7	TRBV5-1	few	CASSFLGGLEEQYF	TGCGCCAGCAGCTTCTTGGGGGGGCTTGAAGAGCAGTACTTC
TRBD2	TRBJ2-3	TRBV28	once	CASSSPTGGRDTQYF	TGTGCCAGCAGTTCCCCAACGGGGGGACGAGATACGCAGTATTTT
TRBD1	TRBJ2-7	TRBV27	NA	CASSFLGQGYEQYF	TGTGCCAGCAGTTTTCTCGGACAGGGCTACGAGCAGTACTTC
NA	TRBJ1-6	TRBV6-5	once	CASSRAGAPLHF	TGTGCCAGCAGTCGGGCCGGAGCACCCCTCCACTTT
NA	TRBJ2-3	TRBV4-1	few	CASSQEGLPGGAQYF	TGCGCCAGCAGCCAAGAAGGACTGCCCGGGGGTGCGCAGTATTTT
TRBD1	TRBJ2-7	TRBV11-3	NA	CASSLDYQGAREQYF	TGTGCCAGCAGCTTAGATTACCAGGGGGCAAGGGAGCAGTACTTC